One TCR beta chain is described in this entry. Its antigen is as yet unknown. These data originate in a study of T-cell memory formation after mild COVID-19. Germline CDR1 is SGHRS and CDR2 is YFSETQ. The CDR3 is made up of 14 amino acids. V was clipped by 4 bases and J by 4 bases, with 12 bases between them. TCRdb reprocessed the 5' RACE reads via MiXCR and lists one record per CDR3 protein. The sample has approximately 410,000 distinct CDR3 sequences, under 25% seen once. Findings and limits, study-wide: For contracting clones, CD4+ ones sat mainly in CM and EM, CD8+ in EMRA. There were some responding clones in pre-infection memory, which suggested that cross-reactive memory had joined. Contracting clones, day 15 to 85, had balanced CD4/CD8, and later expanders favored CD4+.

The sequencing input was PBMCs or a T cell subset sorted from them (not recorded which). The chain couples TRBV5-1 to TRBJ1-5; D remains unclear. The receptor was derived from an adult woman who had mild COVID-19 (a few samples of this study predate the infection). Cell type and time point are not known. The CDR3 DNA reads as TGCGCCAGCAGCCCACGGGGTGGGAATCAGCCCCAGCATTTT. Its translation is CASSPRGGNQPQHF. Variable domain in full (rest from reference TRBV5-1 and TRBJ1-5): KAGVTQTPRYLIKTRGQQVTLSCSPISGHRSVSWYQQTPGQGLQFLFEYFSETQRNKGNFPGRFSGRQFSNSRSEMNVSTLELGDSALYLCASSPRGGNQPQHFGDGTRLSIL.